The 5 T cell receptor beta chains presented below share a single source sample, sequenced in a study of blood T cell repertoires in COVID-19. Profiling relied on immunoSEQ multiplex PCR, and the TCRdb table lists in-frame clones only, not all of them. The sample shows roughly 220,000 clones, 81% of them seen only once. Sequencing input: peripheral blood. Every receptor here comes from an elderly woman with COVID-19, enrolled during active disease.

The chain links TRBV28 to TRBJ1-4; 9 nucleotides match TRBD1. This CDR3 spans 15 amino acids. The V gene end was trimmed by 5 bases and the J gene end by 7 bases; junction bases not matched to a gene: 8. CDR1 and CDR2 (germline): MDHEN, SYDVKM. The CDR3 spells CASSTPGQGGEKLFF. The CDR3 DNA follows: TGTGCCAGCAGTACGCCGGGACAGGGTGGTGAAAAACTGTTTTTT.

This clone was detected only a few times. The rearrangement links TRBV7-3 to TRBJ2-1, with a weak D call TRBD2 (6 bases). Germline V CDR1 and CDR2: SGHTA, FQGTGA. The CDR3 extends over 15 amino acids. With 1 base removed from V and 3 bases from J, the gap between germline ends came to 10 bases. For the CDR3, the DNA is TGTGCCAGCAGCTTAAGAGTGGAGGGCTACAATGAGCAGTTCTTC. This translates into CASSLRVEGYNEQFF.

This clone has at least ten counts. The CDR3 coding sequence is TGTGCCAGCAGCTTGGGACAGGACTACGAGCAGTACTTC. Its translation: CASSLGQDYEQYF. The rearrangement links TRBV7-9 to TRBJ2-7; TRBD1 aligns across 8 bases. With V trimmed by 3 bases and J by 3 bases, 1 base remained unmatched. The germline gives CDR1 SEHNR, CDR2 FQNEAQ (reference sequence). This CDR3 contains 13 residues.

The chain uses TRBV7-2 and TRBJ2-5; 9 bases map to TRBD1. The CDR3 consists of 18 residues. The V segment lost 4 bases and the J segment 2 bases; nucleotides outside the gene matches: 14. Germline V gene sequence: CDR1 SGHTA, CDR2 FQGNSA. CDR3: CASSSSGFHRGRQETQYF. The CDR3 coding sequence is TGTGCCAGCAGCTCAAGCGGGTTCCACAGGGGGCGGCAAGAGACCCAGTACTTC.

Regarding this clone: Other nucleotide sequences from this sample produce the same CDR3. V and J are TRBV2 and TRBJ2-7; D unclear. Trimming left V 6 bases short and J 2 bases short, with 5 bases between. The CDR3 sequence is 11 residues long. CDR1 is SNHLY, CDR2 FYNNEI, per germline. CDR3 protein: CASSLAYEQYF. The CDR3 nucleotides are TGTGCCAGCAGCCTAGCCTACGAGCAGTACTTC.